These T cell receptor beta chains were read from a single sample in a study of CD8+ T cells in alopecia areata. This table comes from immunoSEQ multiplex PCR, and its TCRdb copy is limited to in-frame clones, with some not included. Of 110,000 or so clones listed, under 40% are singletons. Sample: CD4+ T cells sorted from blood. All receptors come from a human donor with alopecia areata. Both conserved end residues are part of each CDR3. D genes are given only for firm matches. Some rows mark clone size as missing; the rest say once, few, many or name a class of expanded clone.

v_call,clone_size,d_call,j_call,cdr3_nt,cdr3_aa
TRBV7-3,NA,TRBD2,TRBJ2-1,TGTGCCAGCAGCCTTAGACTAGCGCTGTCCAATGAGCAGTTCTTC,CASSLRLALSNEQFF
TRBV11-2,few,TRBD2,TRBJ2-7,TGTGCCAGCAGCGCCAGCGGGGCCGAGCAGTACTTC,CASSASGAEQYF
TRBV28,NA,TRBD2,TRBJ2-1,TGTGCCAGCAAGCGGAGACTAGCGGGAGTCACTGAGCAGTTCTTC,CASKRRLAGVTEQFF
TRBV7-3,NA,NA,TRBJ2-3,TGTGCCAGCAGCTTTGTTGGCCCAGATACGCAGTATTTT,CASSFVGPDTQYF
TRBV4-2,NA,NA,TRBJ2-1,TGTGCCAGCAGCTTAGACTTAAGCTCCTACAATGAGCAGTTCTTC,CASSLDLSSYNEQFF
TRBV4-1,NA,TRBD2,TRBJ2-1,TGCGCCAGCAGCCAGACGAACCTAGCGGGAGTGGGTGAGCAGTTCTTC,CASSQTNLAGVGEQFF
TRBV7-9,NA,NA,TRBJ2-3,TGTGCCAGCAGCCCCCCGGAAACAGATACGCAGTATTTT,CASSPPETDTQYF
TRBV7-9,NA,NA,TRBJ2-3,TGTGCCAGCAGCCCCCGAGGTATCAGAGATACGCAGTATTTT,CASSPRGIRDTQYF
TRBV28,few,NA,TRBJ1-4,TGTGCCAGCAGTTTTTCGGGGGCCGGGGAAAAACTGTTTTTT,CASSFSGAGEKLFF
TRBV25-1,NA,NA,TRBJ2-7,TGTGCCAGCAGTGATTCTTGGAGGGCAGCCTACGAGCAGTACTTC,CASSDSWRAAYEQYF
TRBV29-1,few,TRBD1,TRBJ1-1,TGCAGCGTTGACAGAGCAGGGGGCGATCGGAACACTGAAGCTTTCTTT,CSVDRAGGDRNTEAFF